Listed below are T cell receptor beta chains from one sample, sequenced in a study of blood T cell repertoires in COVID-19. Profiling relied on immunoSEQ multiplex PCR, and the TCRdb table lists in-frame clones only, not all of them. This table has approximately 100,000 clones, 70% to 90% appearing once. The sequencing sample was made of peripheral blood. These receptors all stem from a human donor in a cohort sampled during active COVID-19. The conserved cysteine and the conserved F or W are not part of the CDR3 here. A D gene is named only where the DNA matches it firmly. Not all rows give a size; the values are once, few, many and, for expanded clones, a class.

D: -; J: TRBJ2-3; V: TRBV2; size: many; CDR3: ASEERWGGTQY
D: -; J: TRBJ1-2; V: TRBV7-2; size: -; CDR3: ASSLDGPYGYT
D: TRBD2; J: TRBJ2-1; V: TRBV12-5; size: -; CDR3: ASGLGGSGREGEQF
D: -; J: TRBJ1-5; V: TRBV21-1; size: -; CDR3: ASNSSKLHRSPRNQPQH
D: -; J: TRBJ2-6; V: TRBV9; size: once; CDR3: ASSVAGGSSGANVLT
D: -; J: TRBJ2-2; V: TRBV2; size: -; CDR3: ASSGLGPTGELF
D: -; J: TRBJ1-2; V: TRBV3-1/TRBV3-2; size: -; CDR3: ASSPDLQGNYGYT
D: TRBD1; J: TRBJ1-6; V: TRBV7-9; size: -; CDR3: ASSLIVAGGSNSPLH
D: TRBD1; J: TRBJ1-6; V: TRBV20-1; size: once; CDR3: SASRGTGASPLH
D: -; J: TRBJ1-3; V: TRBV29-1; size: once; CDR3: SVSGFSGNTIY
D: -; J: TRBJ2-3; V: TRBV7-3; size: -; CDR3: ASSLNIYGADTQY
D: -; J: TRBJ2-3; V: TRBV19; size: -; CDR3: ASSIDGGQGEIDTQY
D: -; J: TRBJ2-2; V: TRBV3-1/TRBV3-2; size: -; CDR3: ASSLGGKDTGELF
D: -; J: TRBJ1-2; V: TRBV2; size: once; CDR3: ASIAAGRNYGYT
D: -; J: TRBJ2-7; V: TRBV6-5; size: -; CDR3: ASSRNSPYEQY
D: TRBD1; J: TRBJ2-7; V: TRBV7-2; size: -; CDR3: ASSLPSGTVKDEQY
D: TRBD1; J: TRBJ1-2; V: TRBV15; size: once; CDR3: ATSRGQEGTGYT
D: TRBD1; J: TRBJ2-4; V: TRBV10-1; size: -; CDR3: ASSGTGENIQY
D: -; J: TRBJ2-3; V: TRBV5-1; size: -; CDR3: ASSLGGTSVGDTQY
D: TRBD2; J: TRBJ2-1; V: TRBV9; size: -; CDR3: ASSVGVGTSGSGSYNEQF
D: TRBD2; J: TRBJ2-1; V: TRBV4-1; size: -; CDR3: ASSPSTSGGYNEQF
D: -; J: TRBJ1-4; V: TRBV19; size: -; CDR3: ASSIGRVNEKLF
D: -; J: TRBJ1-5; V: TRBV6-5; size: -; CDR3: ASNQGNPNQPQH
D: TRBD2; J: TRBJ2-2; V: TRBV23-1; size: -; CDR3: ASSHEGLAKNTGELF
D: -; J: TRBJ1-6; V: TRBV9; size: few; CDR3: ASSAQGGGSPLH
D: -; J: TRBJ1-4; V: TRBV27; size: -; CDR3: ASTKTGVNEKLF
D: -; J: TRBJ1-1; V: TRBV6-2/TRBV6-3; size: -; CDR3: ASSYGGFMNTEAF
D: TRBD1; J: TRBJ1-6; V: TRBV11-2; size: -; CDR3: ASSLGTGPNSPLH
D: TRBD1; J: TRBJ1-1; V: TRBV9; size: -; CDR3: ASSLRDRALNTEAF
D: TRBD2; J: TRBJ2-7; V: TRBV6-5; size: once; CDR3: ASSFRLAGLYEQY
D: -; J: TRBJ2-7; V: TRBV30; size: once; CDR3: AWKQVGEQY
D: TRBD1; J: TRBJ2-2; V: TRBV4-1; size: once; CDR3: ASSQGGQGVTGELF
D: TRBD1; J: TRBJ2-7; V: TRBV18; size: -; CDR3: ASSTQGDEQY
D: -; J: TRBJ2-5; V: TRBV7-2; size: -; CDR3: ASSSFQTRGETQY
D: -; J: TRBJ2-5; V: TRBV4-1; size: -; CDR3: ASSHPGFKETQY
D: -; J: TRBJ2-7; V: TRBV20-1; size: -; CDR3: SASGWTEGNYEQY
D: TRBD1; J: TRBJ1-1; V: TRBV7-2; size: -; CDR3: ASSLGQREAF
D: -; J: TRBJ2-7; V: TRBV2; size: -; CDR3: ASSAGQYYEQY